The 29 T cell receptor beta chains below all came from one sample that was sequenced in a study of tumor and adjacent non-tumor tissue in lung cancer. The library came from three nested PCR rounds adapted from ARM-PCR protocols. TCRdb reprocessed the multiplex PCR reads with MiXCR, giving one entry per CDR3 protein. Counted here are roughly 150,000 distinct CDR3 sequences, approximately 70% occurring once; the ten biggest clones make up approximately 18%. RNA was extracted from bulk tissue without any cell sorting. Sequencing used lung tumor tissue. These receptors were taken from a man aged 60 to 75 with small cell lung cancer.

This chain joins TRBV6-1 and TRBJ1-2; D gene uncertain. Looked up from germline, CDR1 is MNHNS and CDR2 is SASEGT. This CDR3 is built from 13 residues. Trimming stripped 0 bases from V and 8 bases from J, with 10 bases between. The CDR3, as DNA: TGTGCCAGCAGTGAAGCCGGGAGGTACGGCTACACCTTC. Translated, it gives CASSEAGRYGYTF.

About this clonotype: This may stem from a read error, because a much larger clone lies one nucleotide away. The CDR3 end shows no conserved phenylalanine or tryptophan, and so a read error is likely. This chain connects TRBV12-3 or TRBV12-4 to TRBJ2-3; the D is unclear. This CDR3 spans 11 amino acids. V lost 5 bases and J lost 1, with 1 base in between. The CDR3 protein is CASSRTDTQYL. The CDR3 nucleotides read TGTGCCAGCAGTCGCACAGATACGCAGTATTTA.

The rearrangement links TRBV6-2 or TRBV6-3 to TRBJ1-1; no clear D gene. The length of the CDR3 is 19 residues. The V and J ends lost 11 bases and 0 bases respectively, with 31 bases between them. Germline CDR1 is MNHEY and CDR2 is SVGEGT. The CDR3 loop is CAGSYDRELLVDVNTEAFF. In DNA form, the CDR3 reads TGTGCCGGTAGTTACGATAGGGAGCTTTTAGTGGACGTGAACACTGAAGCTTTCTTT.

As to this clonotype: This clone may be a read error of a much larger clone one base away. The V call is TRBV10-2, the J call TRBJ1-1; TRBD1 might be the D (5 bases). Germline CDR1 WSHSY, CDR2 SAAADI. CDR3 length: 13 residues. CDR3 residues: CASSEGAGTEPFF. Here the CDR3 DNA reads TGCGCCAGCAGTGAGGGGGCCGGCACTGAACCTTTCTTT.

This clonotype was seen only once. Because it lacks the conserved phenylalanine or tryptophan at the end, this CDR3 is likely a read error. The gene calls are TRBV6-2 or TRBV6-3 and TRBJ2-6; D is unclear. The CDR3 loop spans 16 amino acids. The germline gives CDR1 MNHEY, CDR2 SVGEGT. Trimming removed 0 bases at V and 12 bases at J, with 18 bases between. The CDR3 protein is CASSYSRWAHETVLTL. CDR3 bases: TGTGCCAGCAGTTACTCGAGATGGGCGCACGAGACCGTCCTGACTTTA.

Comments on this clonotype: A read error may produce the germline difference seen at one junction end. The V gene is TRBV20-1, the J gene TRBJ2-1; TRBD2 aligns across 10 bases. Germline V CDR1 and CDR2: DFQATT, SNEGSKA (reference sequence). CDR3 length equals 17 residues. CDR3 nucleotides: TGCAATGCTAGAGATTGGAGCGGGAGGGCCCAAGTTAATGAGCAGTTCTTC. Its protein product is CNARDWSGRAQVNEQFF.

This clonotype was counted between two and nine times. The rearrangement uses TRBV4-1 and TRBJ1-1, with 8 nucleotides matching TRBD1. With V trimmed by 3 bases and J by 2 bases, 8 bases remained unmatched. This CDR3 spans 16 amino acids. CDR1 MGHRA and CDR2 YSYEKL come from the germline V gene. DNA for the CDR3: TGCGCCAGCAGCCACCAGACAGGGGCCGGCAACACTGAAGCTTTCTTT. The encoded protein is CASSHQTGAGNTEAFF.

Note on this clonotype: Just one base apart from a much larger clone, this may be a read error. CDR3 residues: CSTRDVTTSGELFF. In DNA, the CDR3 is TGCAGTACTAGAGACGTAACTACATCCGGGGAGCTGTTTTTT. This chain joins TRBV20-1 and TRBJ2-2; D perhaps matches TRBD2 (5 bases). This CDR3 comprises 14 residues. Germline CDR1 DFQATT, CDR2 SNEGSKA (reference sequence).

The sample holds many counts of this clonotype. This chain uses TRBV20-1 with TRBJ2-1, with 9 positions matching TRBD2. The CDR3 extends over 13 amino acids. After removal of 6 bases from V and 10 bases from J, the junction contained 10 bases not matched to a gene. Germline assignment: CDR1 DFQATT and CDR2 SNEGSKA (reference sequence). The CDR3 protein is CSAGGSGRREQFF. The CDR3 nucleotides read TGCAGTGCAGGGGGCAGCGGGAGGCGGGAGCAGTTCTTC.

The table lists this clonotype with a count of one. A much larger clone sits a single nucleotide away, making a read error possible. The chain recombines TRBV5-4 with TRBJ2-7, with D tentatively TRBD2 (6 bases). CDR3 length: 13 residues. The germline CDR1 and CDR2 sequences are SGHNT and YYREEE (reference sequence). DNA for the CDR3: TGTGTCAGCAGCTTTTCGACTAGGGGCGAGCAGTACGTC. This encodes CVSSFSTRGEQYV.

Comment on this clonotype: At one end, the junction sequence differs from germline, possibly due to a read error. The chain has TRBV12-3 or TRBV12-4 and TRBJ1-5; a weak D match, TRBD1 (5 bases). This CDR3 contains 16 residues. The CDR3 spells CAISPGTVHSNQPQHF. The CDR3 DNA is TGTGCCATCAGTCCTGGGACTGTCCATAGCAATCAGCCCCAGCATTTT.

As concerns this clonotype: Given a much more abundant clone one base away, this may be a read error. The gene calls are TRBV12-3 or TRBV12-4 and TRBJ2-3, with D unresolved. CDR3 size: 11 residues. The CDR3 sequence: CATSLGDTQYF. The CDR3 region has the DNA TGTGCCACCAGTTTAGGAGATACGCAGTATTTT.

Concerning this clonotype: A junction boundary mismatches the germline segment, possibly from a read error. The CDR3, as DNA: TGTGCCAGCAATTACTCGAGGGGGGGAGGTGGTAATTCACCCCTCCACTTT. It yields the protein CASNYSRGGGGNSPLHF. The chain joins TRBV6-5 to TRBJ1-6, with D perhaps matching TRBD1 (6 bases). There are 17 residues in the CDR3. Germline-derived CDR1 and CDR2 are MNHEY and SVGAGI.

The V and J genes are TRBV28 and TRBJ2-2, with D perhaps given as TRBD1 or TRBD2 (5 bases each). Germline V lookup: CDR1 MDHEN, CDR2 SYDVKM. This CDR3 is built from 13 residues. The germline V and J ends were trimmed by 5 bases and 8 bases, with 12 bases remaining between them. CDR3 loop: CASSGGRMGELFF. Written as DNA, the CDR3 is TGTGCCAGCAGTGGGGGAAGGATGGGGGAGCTGTTTTTT.

The chain has TRBV7-9 and TRBJ2-2; 11 bases agree with TRBD1. CDR1 and CDR2 from the germline V gene are SEHNR and FQNEAQ (reference sequence). This CDR3 contains 15 residues. The V and J ends lost 5 bases and 9 bases, in that order; junction bases with no gene match: 8. The CDR3 region is CASSPGQGARRELFF. The CDR3 coding sequence is TGTGCCAGCAGCCCTGGACAGGGGGCGCGGAGGGAGCTGTTTTTT. Supplemented by reference TRBV7-9 and TRBJ2-2, the full variable domain reads DTGVSQNPRHKITKRGQNVTFRCDPISEHNRLYWYRQTLGQGPEFLTYFQNEAQLEKSRLLSDRFSAERPKGSFSTLEIQRTEQGDSAMYLCASSPGQGARRELFFGEGSRLTVL.

Worth noting for this clonotype: One end of the junction fails to match germline, which may point to a read error. The V gene is TRBV20-1, the J gene TRBJ2-5; 7 bases map to TRBD2. CDR1 is DFQATT and CDR2 is SNEGSKA in the germline V gene (reference sequence). The CDR3 is made up of 15 amino acids. CDR3 bases: TGCAGTACTAGAGTAGGAGCGGGGCTCCAAGAGACCCAGTACTTC. This encodes CSTRVGAGLQETQYF.

As to this clonotype: Mismatch with germline at one junction end may stem from a read error. The V call is TRBV4-1, the J call TRBJ2-2, with a possible D match to TRBD1 (7 bases). CDR1 is MGHRA and CDR2 is YSYEKL in the germline V gene. There are 15 residues in the CDR3. The CDR3 sequence: CASGSRGAYTGELVF. The CDR3 DNA follows: TGCGCCAGCGGCAGCAGGGGGGCCTATACCGGGGAGCTGGTTTTT.

On this clonotype: This may be a read error: a much more frequent sequence differs by one nucleotide. The CDR3 DNA sequence: TGCGCCAGCAGCCAAGGATCGGGTGCTTTCTTT. Protein product: CASSQGSGAFF. The rearrangement joins TRBV4-1 to TRBJ1-1; no clear D. The V gene's germline CDR1 is MGHRA and CDR2 YSYEKL. Trimming took off 1 base at V and 11 bases at J, with 8 bases between the two ends. This CDR3 is built from 11 residues.

This clonotype has more than one count but fewer than ten. The chain uses TRBV19 and TRBJ1-3; D is perhaps TRBD1 (6 bases). Per the germline V gene, CDR1 is LNHDA and CDR2 is SQIVND (reference sequence). V was pared by 9 bases and J by 0 bases, with 9 bases between. CDR3 size: 13 residues. The CDR3 loop is CASRGDSGNTIYF. The DNA for the CDR3 is TGTGCCAGCAGGGGTGACTCTGGAAACACCATATATTTT.

This chain joins TRBV12-3 or TRBV12-4 and TRBJ2-1; D might be TRBD2 (5 bases). The CDR3 runs 12 residues. The germline V and J ends were trimmed by 10 bases and 4 bases, with 11 bases remaining between them. In DNA, the CDR3 is TGTGCCATCATGAGCGGTTACAATGAGCAGTTCTTC. Translated, it gives CAIMSGYNEQFF.

Turning to this clonotype: Given a much more abundant clone one base away, this may be a read error. This chain uses TRBV29-1 with TRBJ2-3; TRBD2 is a possible D gene (6 bases). Germline V CDR1 and CDR2: SQVTM, ANQGSEA. Trimming shortened V by 6 bases and J by 0 bases, and 16 bases separated the two germline ends. This CDR3 comprises 15 residues. CDR3 bases: TGCAGCGTCCCCTTACGCGGGATCAGCACAGATACGCAGTATTTT. Amino acid sequence: CSVPLRGISTDTQYF.

In regard to this clonotype: One end of the junction varies from germline; a read error may be responsible. The chain has TRBV11-2 and TRBJ1-2, with 7 bases that match TRBD1. This CDR3 has 15 residues. The germline CDR1 and CDR2 sequences are SGHAT and FQNNGV. The CDR3 spells CASSFSDRTNYGYTF. In DNA form, the CDR3 reads TGTGCCAGCAGCTTCTCGGACAGGACTAATTATGGCTACACCTTC.

This clonotype has only one observation. The CDR3 spells CSATTSGGRDTQYF. The CDR3 DNA reads TGCAGTGCTACTACTAGCGGGGGAAGAGATACGCAGTATTTT. This rearrangement joins TRBV20-1 to TRBJ2-3, with 11 bases that match TRBD2. The CDR3 consists of 14 residues. Trimming removed 4 bases from V and 5 bases from J; junction bases left unmatched: 5. CDR1 is DFQATT, CDR2 SNEGSKA, per germline (reference sequence).

Points on this clonotype: At one end the junction does not follow the germline gene, possibly because of a read error. The rearrangement links TRBV29-1 to TRBJ2-5; D unclear. The germline V gene has CDR1 SQVTM and CDR2 ANQGSEA. The CDR3 has 10 amino acids. The CDR3: CRVGQVTQYF. CDR3 DNA sequence: TGCAGGGTTGGTCAAGTGACCCAGTACTTC.

The sample holds a few counts of this clonotype. The chain employs TRBV29-1 and TRBJ2-3; D is undetermined. Germline CDR1 reads SQVTM; CDR2 reads ANQGSEA. The CDR3 spans 13 residues. Deletions cut 2 bases from V and 6 bases from J, with 12 bases between. CDR3 sequence: CSVERGRTDTQYF. The CDR3 coding sequence is TGCAGCGTTGAAAGAGGCAGGACGGATACGCAGTATTTT.

Regarding this clonotype: The junction and the germline gene differ at one end; a read error may be behind it. The genes are TRBV4-1 and TRBJ2-7; TRBD2 matches 9 bases. Per germline, CDR1 MGHRA and CDR2 YSYEKL. The CDR3 contains 19 residues. DNA for the CDR3: TGCGCCAGCAGCCCAAAGGGACTAGCTGGATTGAGGAGCTCCTGCGAGCAATACTTC. Its translation: CASSPKGLAGLRSSCEQYF.

The chain joins TRBV6-1 to TRBJ2-7, with 7 bases aligning to TRBD2. The trim removed 5 bases at V and 7 bases at J, leaving 5 bases unmatched. This CDR3 has 12 amino acids. Germline V lookup: CDR1 MNHNS, CDR2 SASEGT. CDR3 amino acids: CASSRLASEQYV. The CDR3 nucleotides read TGTGCCAGCAGTAGACTAGCCTCGGAGCAGTACGTC.

As to this clonotype: A read error is possible here, since a much larger clone lies one base away. V is TRBV5-6 and J is TRBJ2-3; D gene ambiguous. Germline V gene data show CDR1 as SGHDT and CDR2 as YYEEEE. Trimming removed 2 bases from V and 2 bases from J, with 12 bases in between. The CDR3 is 15 amino acids. In DNA, the CDR3 is TGTGCCAGCAGCTTTGACGCCGGCTACACAGATACGCAGTATTTT. It specifies CASSFDAGYTDTQYF.

This clonotype occurred many times. J is TRBJ2-7 and V is TRBV6-5; 10 positions match TRBD2. The J segment lost 2 bases and the V segment lost 2 bases, leaving 9 bases of the junction unmatched. The CDR3 is 17 amino acids. Germline V lookup: CDR1 MNHEY, CDR2 SVGAGI. The CDR3 region has the DNA TGTGCCAGCAGTTACACCTCCCCGCTAGCGGGGGCCTACGAGCAGTACTTC. Its protein product is CASSYTSPLAGAYEQYF.